Following are 20 T cell receptor beta chains from one sample sequenced in a study of T cells after yellow fever vaccination. TCRdb re-called the 5' RACE reads through MiXCR, storing one row per CDR3 protein. This sample has 510,000 or so distinct CDR3 sequences; roughly 19% occur once, and the top ten carry roughly an eighth. The starting material was PBMCs, obtained 15 days after the yellow fever booster vaccination. Receptors originate from a man aged 25 to 40 who received the YFV17D yellow fever vaccine.

The CDR3 DNA reads as TGTGCCAGCTCACCGGCGCGCGGGGACACTGAAGCTTTCTTT. This gives the protein CASSPARGDTEAFF. V and J are TRBV18 and TRBJ1-1; no reliable D call. The V end was cut by 3 bases, the J end by 3 bases, with 11 bases between. CDR3 length: 14 residues. CDR1 is KGHSH and CDR2 is LQKENI in the germline V gene.

The V and J genes are TRBV2 and TRBJ2-5, with a weak D call TRBD2 (5 bases). The germline V gene has CDR1 SNHLY and CDR2 FYNNEI. Deletions cut 10 bases from V and 2 bases from J, with 14 bases between. The CDR3 covers 13 residues. The CDR3 loop reads CAKAEGLQETQYF. The DNA of the CDR3 is TGTGCCAAAGCAGAGGGCCTTCAAGAGACCCAGTACTTC.

The CDR3 here is CASRSVADTQYF. The CDR3 nucleotides read TGCGCCAGCAGATCAGTAGCAGATACGCAGTATTTT. The V and J genes are TRBV5-1 and TRBJ2-3; D uncertain. This CDR3 has 12 residues. Trimming stripped 5 bases from V and 4 bases from J, with 8 bases between. CDR1 SGHRS and CDR2 YFSETQ come from the germline V gene.

This clonotype showed up just a few times. The V call is TRBV5-1, the J call TRBJ2-2; D might be TRBD2 (5 bases). This CDR3 is built from 13 residues. V was shortened by 4 bases and J by 4 bases, with 8 bases between the two germline ends. Germline CDR1 is SGHRS and CDR2 is YFSETQ. The CDR3 sequence: CASSARGTGELFF. The CDR3 coding sequence is TGCGCCAGCAGCGCCCGGGGCACCGGGGAGCTGTTTTTT.

This clonotype turned up a few times. This chain joins TRBV6-1 and TRBJ2-5; no definite D call. Germline CDR1 and CDR2: MNHNS and SASEGT. V lost 6 bases, J lost 3 bases, and 11 bases lay in between. This CDR3 has 13 amino acids. CDR3 sequence: CASRDGDKETQYF. The CDR3, as DNA: TGTGCCAGCAGAGACGGAGATAAAGAGACCCAGTACTTC.

J is TRBJ2-7 and V is TRBV4-1, with no clear D. This CDR3 spans 15 amino acids. V was shortened by 4 bases and J by 7 bases, with 20 bases between the two germline ends. In germline, CDR1 is MGHRA, CDR2 YSYEKL. The CDR3 DNA reads TGCGCCAGCAGCCGCCAAGACGAGGCTAAAGCTGAGCAGTACTTC. Amino acid sequence: CASSRQDEAKAEQYF.

The CDR3 sequence: CASSLPAELFF. Written as DNA, the CDR3 is TGTGCCAGCAGTCTCCCAGCGGAGCTGTTTTTT. The V and J genes are TRBV6-2 or TRBV6-3 and TRBJ2-2; D remains ambiguous. The CDR3 runs 11 residues. V was clipped by 5 bases and J by 10 bases, with 8 bases between them. Germline V gene sequence: CDR1 MNHEY, CDR2 SVGEGT.

V usage is TRBV20-1 and J usage is TRBJ1-1, with no clear D. CDR1 is DFQATT, CDR2 SNEGSKA, per germline (reference sequence). CDR3 length equals 15 residues. V dropped 0 bases and J dropped 5 bases, with 16 bases sitting between them. CDR3 loop: CSARDSLGWGTEAFF. In nucleotides, the CDR3 is TGCAGTGCTAGAGACTCCCTCGGTTGGGGTACTGAAGCTTTCTTT.

This clonotype was seen a handful of times. The chain employs TRBV20-1 and TRBJ2-5; 7 bases match TRBD2. This CDR3 region has 15 residues. Germline CDR1 reads DFQATT; CDR2 reads SNEGSKA (reference sequence). V was clipped by 0 bases and J by 5 bases; unmatched bases: 9. The CDR3: CSARDAAGDRETQYF. CDR3 nucleotide sequence: TGCAGTGCTAGAGATGCCGCGGGAGATAGGGAGACCCAGTACTTC.

The V gene is TRBV3-1, the J gene TRBJ1-1; 7 bases match TRBD1. CDR1 LGHDT and CDR2 YNNKEL come from the germline V gene (reference sequence). V shed 3 bases, J shed 5 bases, and the junction held 9 bases outside the gene matches. The CDR3 has 15 amino acids. The CDR3 sequence is CASSQETGVGTEAFF. CDR3 nucleotides: TGTGCCAGCAGCCAGGAAACAGGGGTGGGGACTGAAGCTTTCTTT.

The chain uses TRBV7-9 and TRBJ2-3; D remains ambiguous. In germline, CDR1 is SEHNR, CDR2 FQNEAQ (reference sequence). V was trimmed by 5 bases and J by 2 bases, leaving 5 bases between them. The CDR3 totals 12 residues. The CDR3 sequence: CASSIITDTQYF. The CDR3 DNA reads TGTGCCAGCAGCATTATCACAGATACGCAGTATTTT.

The chain carries TRBV5-1 and TRBJ2-1, with a possible D match to TRBD2 (6 bases). The CDR3 length is 15 residues. V was cut by 0 bases and J by 7 bases, with 14 bases left in between. Germline V CDR1 and CDR2: SGHRS, YFSETQ. CDR3 loop: CASSLDGRDVNEQFF. The CDR3 DNA reads as TGCGCCAGCAGCTTGGATGGGCGGGACGTGAATGAGCAGTTCTTC.

The CDR3 is CASSLAPGHLKTQYF. CDR3 nucleotides: TGTGCCAGCAGCTTAGCCCCGGGACACCTTAAGACCCAGTACTTC. The chain combines TRBV7-7 with TRBJ2-5; a weak D match, TRBD1 (6 bases). CDR1 and CDR2 from the germline V gene are SSHAT and FNYEAQ (reference sequence). Trimming shortened V by 0 bases and J by 6 bases, and 14 bases separated the two germline ends. The CDR3 spans 15 residues.

This chain links TRBV6-5 with TRBJ2-7, with 8 bases identical to TRBD2. Germline V gives CDR1 MNHEY, CDR2 SVGAGI. The V and J ends lost 2 bases and 2 bases, in that order; junction bases with no gene match: 2. The CDR3 is 14 residues long. CDR3 sequence reads: CASSYGLATYEQYF. The CDR3 DNA reads TGTGCCAGCAGTTACGGACTAGCCACCTACGAGCAGTACTTC.

Only a few counts were recorded for this clonotype. This rearrangement joins TRBV7-2 to TRBJ2-7, with unresolved D. CDR1 and CDR2 from the germline V gene are SGHTA and FQGNSA. Trimming cost V 2 bases and J 7 bases, with 9 bases left between them. The CDR3 consists of 12 residues. The CDR3 protein is CASSLHRLEQYF. Here the CDR3 DNA reads TGTGCCAGCAGCTTACATCGCTTGGAGCAGTACTTC.

The rearrangement uses TRBV5-4 and TRBJ2-7, with 10 bases matching TRBD2. Germline loops: CDR1 SGHNT, CDR2 YYREEE (reference sequence). The CDR3 is 14 amino acids. J gave up 4 bases and V 3 bases, and 4 bases lay outside the gene matches. The CDR3 here is CASSYRSGRYEQYF. The CDR3 DNA reads TGTGCCAGCAGCTACCGTAGCGGGAGGTACGAGCAGTACTTC.

This clonotype occurred once. For the CDR3, the DNA is TGTGCCATCAGTGAGTCAGGTTGGGGCACTGAAGCTTTCTTT. Its translation: CAISESGWGTEAFF. The V and J genes are TRBV10-3 and TRBJ1-1; D is ambiguous. The CDR3 extends over 14 amino acids. The V gene's germline CDR1 is ENHRY and CDR2 SYGVKD. Trimming took off 0 bases at V and 4 bases at J, with 9 bases between the two ends.

This clonotype turned up a few times. The CDR3 loop is CASSSKTRRFTDTQYF. The CDR3 DNA reads as TGTGCCAGCAGCTCCAAAACACGACGATTCACAGATACGCAGTATTTT. The rearrangement uses TRBV27 and TRBJ2-3; D unclear. Trimming removed 6 bases from V and 2 bases from J, with 18 bases in between. This CDR3 comprises 16 residues. Germline loops: CDR1 MNHEY, CDR2 SMNVEV (reference sequence).

V usage is TRBV10-1 and J usage is TRBJ2-2; 12 nucleotides align to TRBD2. Trimming removed 5 bases from V and 4 bases from J; junction bases left unmatched: 5. The CDR3 is 16 amino acids. From germline, CDR1 is WNHNN and CDR2 SYGVQD (reference sequence). Written as DNA, the CDR3 is TGCGCCAGCAGTACTAGCGGGAGGACCTTCACCGGGGAGCTGTTTTTT. This gives the protein CASSTSGRTFTGELFF.

V and J are TRBV9 and TRBJ2-3; 9 bases are a match to TRBD2. Germline V lookup: CDR1 SGDLS, CDR2 YYNGEE. The CDR3 covers 16 residues. The trim removed 4 bases at V and 2 bases at J, leaving 8 bases unmatched. The CDR3 here is CASSPVAGVATDTQYF. The CDR3 DNA is TGTGCCAGCAGCCCCGTAGCGGGAGTGGCCACAGATACGCAGTATTTT.